This T cell receptor (beta chain) appears in the sequencing data of a study of cytomegalovirus exposure and HLA in healthy donors (dated 2017 in TCRdb). Some background on the complete study: An earlier analysis of under 600 of the donors reported roughly 270 Gb of sequence data and roughly 100 million unique TCR beta sequences from 150 million to 200 million T cells. The study aimed to test whether cataloging public T cell receptors could reveal signatures of past pathogen exposure. The number of typed donors differed by locus: roughly 620-640 for A, B, C, DRB1 and DQB1; 522 for DQA1; about 600 for DPA1; and around 470 for DPB1. Of the 300 to 500 genotyped donors, 81% were placed in the genetic ancestry cluster associated with self-reported Caucasian donors. About 300 gigabases of sequencing data and tens of millions of unique TCR sequences were included in an early release covering over 600 HLA-typed donors. Roughly 5 DR-DQ haplotypes were treated as single units for association and clustering because of strong linkage in the cohort. To predict cytomegalovirus infection status, the study brought together high-throughput TCR immunosequencing, statistical association of individual TCRs with disease status, and machine learning. In a later analysis, previously published TCR beta repertoires from 550 to 750 donors were re-analyzed and high-resolution HLA genotyping was added so that TCR occurrence patterns could be studied. Genome-wide SNP genotypes for about 60% of the 666 donors were used in a later genetic analysis, which treated that subset as a discovery cohort. An earlier analysis of some 500 of the donors used high-throughput TCR beta sequencing to judge whether each TCR beta V gene segment behaved as functional or pseudogenic. Rather than drawing on any new phenotypic data, the later analysis identified candidate immune exposures from TCR beta sequences and the way those sequences occurred across donors. The study profiled the T cell repertoires of 500 to 800 subjects by immunosequencing and related them to cytomegalovirus serostatus. A separate validation cohort of over 95 different subjects was used in addition to the approximately 640-subject first cohort. Across about 370 genotyped donors of the cohort, an average of about 240,000 unique TCR beta nucleotide sequences per donor were sequenced, and roughly 20% of those sequences were non-productive. Donor age, sex, ethnicity and CMV serostatus were compiled alongside the repertoire data. All discovery cohort repertoires had been generated using a single sequencing platform. Both class I and class II loci were covered by HLA typing, at four-digit resolution.

In the case of this clone: Its antigen is still unknown. No much larger clonotype is one base removed from it; base qualities were not supplied.

Results the study describes overall, beyond this receptor: For the cohort, immune exposure information was limited to CMV serostatus. Because some donors lacked HLA typing at each locus, the association tests relied only on the typed subset. Several of the top co-occurrence clusters appeared to be linked to parvovirus B19, influenza, CMV and Epstein-Barr virus, according to a later analysis. In a later genetic analysis, fewer N-insertions in productive TCRs were reported among donors in an Asian-associated ancestry cluster than the approximately 710-donor mean. According to a later analysis, TCR association rates differed among HLA loci, with DRB1 alleles showing the most associated TCRs and HLA-C alleles showing the fewest. The sequencing pipeline was judged likely to have produced a cluster of highly shared sequence variants as a technical artifact. In a later analysis, 16,951 TCR beta sequences were associated with specific HLA alleles at a false discovery rate of 0.05. V-gene and J-gene trimming of TCR beta chains was associated with a missense DCLRE1C variant in a later genetic analysis, and the association was replicated in an independent cohort. Broadly in line with IMGT annotations, most TCR beta V segments showed up in productive rearrangements about 87% or about 30% of the time in an earlier analysis of 587 of the donors. Approximately 18 rarely observed V segments, including chromosome 9 orphons, were excluded from the earlier analysis of some 590 of the donors because counts were too low. Assigning TCR associations to individual alleles was difficult when HLA alleles, especially DR and DQ, strongly co-occurred. Only TCR beta chains were sequenced in this cohort, and the absence of alpha or paired-chain data limited detectable features. In vitro tests confirmed that a few of the cytomegalovirus-associated TCR beta chains recognize cytomegalovirus antigens. A total of around 150 TCR beta chains were listed by the study as associated with cytomegalovirus. Roughly uniform sequencing depth across donors was assumed in presence/absence analyses, although this assumption may not hold. According to a later analysis, most CMV-associated TCR beta chains appeared to be HLA-restricted, and the HLA associations seemed to be driven largely by CMV exposure. A further reported finding was that TCR beta sequences accurately predicted the HLA-A and HLA-B alleles for most subjects in the first cohort. Linkage disequilibrium might explain the correlated functional status among segregating V segments, but an unknown experimental factor could not be ruled out. It was suggested by the authors that the approach could potentially be generalized to other disease states and immunological phenotypes. Cytomegalovirus status was reported to be diagnosed by the classifier with high specificity and sensitivity in both the original and validation cohorts. While some public TCRs were present in many individuals, most TCR sequences turned up only very rarely across donors. Compared with equally common non-associated chains, HLA-associated TCR beta chains in a later analysis were more clonally expanded and had lower generation probabilities.

Libraries were built with the immunoSEQ multiplex PCR assay. A mixture of 60 forward primers for TCR Vbeta segments and 13 reverse primers for TCR Jbeta segments was used in the multiplex PCR. A multiplex PCR assay on genomic DNA amplified the CDR3 region of rearranged TCR beta genes. Amplified TCR beta libraries were sequenced as 87-base-pair reads on the Illumina HiSeq System. The authors processed their data as follows. A later analysis counted tens of millions of unique TCR beta chains across the 666 repertoires, and around 9.9 million of these chains were shared by at least two donors. To remove PCR and sequencing errors, raw reads were error-corrected and collapsed into unique sequences using a nearest-neighbor algorithm that merged closely related sequences. CDR3 sequences were aligned to IMGT reference sequences to assign V, D and J gene segments. For a sequence to be retained, a match of at least six nucleotides to both a V gene segment and a J gene segment was required. A rearrangement counted as productive if the CDR3 had no stop codons and remained in frame with V and J, and every other rearrangement counted as non-productive. CDR3 was defined according to IMGT convention as the region running from the second conserved V-encoded cysteine to the conserved J-encoded phenylalanine. Sequences without an unambiguous match to a single V gene segment were excluded from the earlier analysis of over 500 of the donors. An earlier analysis of 450 to 650 of the donors called V segments functional above 56.7% productive rearrangements and segregating when the between-donor standard deviation exceeded 5%. A statistical classification framework was developed to diagnose cytomegalovirus status using the catalog of TCR beta chain sequences. A later analysis assigned V and J genes by comparing TCR nucleotide sequences with IMGT/GENE-DB human TR gene sequences. In a later analysis, CDR3 sequences and most-parsimonious VDJ recombination scenarios were assigned using the TCRdist pipeline. In a later analysis, every TCR beta chain was defined by the combination of its CDR3 amino acid sequence and its V-gene family, and reads without a unique V-gene family were dropped. To address suspected cross-contamination and a sequencing artifact, a later analysis removed 592 highly shared, low-generation-probability nucleotide sequences. In a later analysis, a clonal expansion index was calculated for each public chain from normalized within-repertoire ranks of inferred template counts. In a later analysis, generation probabilities were computed with a VDJ recombination model fitted to out-of-frame rearrangements, and the resulting probabilities were checked against IGoR. A later analysis scored TCR-TCR, TCR-HLA and TCR-CMV co-occurrence with hypergeometric tests, applying a repertoire-size bias correction to TCR pairs. False discovery rates were estimated in a later analysis by permuting HLA or CMV assignments 20 times. A later analysis grouped co-occurring TCRs with DBSCAN, adding TCRdist sequence similarity when clustering within HLA-allele-positive subsets. Co-occurrence clustering excluded repertoires with fewer than 30,000 or more than 120,000 public chains, plus five with anomalous nucleotide sharing. Drawn from immuneACCESS, this table holds only the in-frame rearrangements with V and J called that TCRdb kept. Clones are partly lost; checked studies trace under half to an unresolved V gene and leave the rest unexplained. That table gives V, J and clone size, and the DNA gave D and trimming. This sample has about 140,000 clones in its table, and 73% of those were observed once. The top ten clonotypes cover 1% to 1.5% of the sample.

The cohort comprised 550 to 700 healthy bone marrow donors. At the time of sampling, all cohort members were nominally healthy, though unrecorded immune exposures were likely present. The donor was CMV seronegative and belonged to the group of under 400 seronegative cohort members. Every donor gave a peripheral blood sample, and the peripheral blood mononuclear cells from that sample were used for TCR beta sequencing. The Qiagen DNeasy Blood Extraction Kit was used to extract genomic DNA from the blood cell samples. The receptor comes from a middle-aged woman in good health and CMV-seronegative. Sequenced material: PBMCs.

Here the CDR3 is given as CASSLAPGGPNTGELFF. In nucleotides, the sequence is TGTGCCAGCAGCTTAGCCCCAGGGGGTCCCAACACCGGGGAGCTGTTTTTT. The rearranged segments are TRBV7-9 and TRBJ2-2, with 7 bases in between that match TRBD1. At the junction V is shortened by 0 bases and J by 2 bases; bases outside the gene matches: 6. CDR1 and CDR2 are read off the germline V gene (reference sequence) as SEHNR and FQNEAQ. The CDR3 goes from the cysteine to the phenylalanine over 17 residues. This entry keeps only the CDR3 DNA: 51 bases, framed from base 1.